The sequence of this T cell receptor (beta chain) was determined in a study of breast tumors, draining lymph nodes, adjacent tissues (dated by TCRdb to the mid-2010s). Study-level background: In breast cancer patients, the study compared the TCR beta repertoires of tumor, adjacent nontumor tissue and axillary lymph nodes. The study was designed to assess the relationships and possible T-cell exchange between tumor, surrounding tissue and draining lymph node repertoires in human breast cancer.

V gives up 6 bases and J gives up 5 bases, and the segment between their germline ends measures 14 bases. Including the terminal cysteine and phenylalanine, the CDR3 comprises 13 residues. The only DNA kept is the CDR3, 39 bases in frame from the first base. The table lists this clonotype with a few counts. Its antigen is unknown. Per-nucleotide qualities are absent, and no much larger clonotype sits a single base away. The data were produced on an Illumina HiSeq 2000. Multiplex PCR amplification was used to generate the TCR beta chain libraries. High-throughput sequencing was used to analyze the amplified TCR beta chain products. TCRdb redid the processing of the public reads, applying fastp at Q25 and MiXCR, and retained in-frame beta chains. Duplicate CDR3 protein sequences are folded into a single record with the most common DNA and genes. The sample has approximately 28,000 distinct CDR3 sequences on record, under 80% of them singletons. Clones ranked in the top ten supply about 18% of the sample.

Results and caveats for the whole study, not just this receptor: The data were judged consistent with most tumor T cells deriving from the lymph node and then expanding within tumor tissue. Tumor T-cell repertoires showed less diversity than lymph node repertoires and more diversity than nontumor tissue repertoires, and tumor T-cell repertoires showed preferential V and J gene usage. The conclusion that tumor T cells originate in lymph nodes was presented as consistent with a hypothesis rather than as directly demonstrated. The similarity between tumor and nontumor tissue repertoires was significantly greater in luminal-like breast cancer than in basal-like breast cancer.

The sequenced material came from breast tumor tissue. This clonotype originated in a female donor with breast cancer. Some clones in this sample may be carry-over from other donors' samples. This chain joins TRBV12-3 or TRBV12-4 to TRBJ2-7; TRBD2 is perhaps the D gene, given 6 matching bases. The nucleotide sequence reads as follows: TGTGCCAGCAGAGCTCGGGAGTCCCACGAGCAGTACTTC. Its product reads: CASRARESHEQYF.